The 14 T cell receptor beta chains reported below all come from one sample, sequenced in a study of blood T cell repertoires in COVID-19. The method was immunoSEQ multiplex PCR; TCRdb's version includes in-frame clones alone and lacks a portion of them. The sample includes 87,000 or so clones, 80% to 85% of them seen just once. The specimen was peripheral blood. These receptors all stem from a woman of 80 years or more with active or convalescent COVID-19.

J is TRBJ2-1 and V is TRBV5-1; 11 bases line up with TRBD2. Germline V gene data show CDR1 as SGHRS and CDR2 as YFSETQ. Trimming cost V 4 bases and J 7 bases; bases outside gene matches: 7. The CDR3 length is 15 residues. CDR3 in amino acids: CASSTGTSGYNEQFF. CDR3 coding DNA: TGCGCCAGCAGCACCGGGACTAGCGGTTATAATGAGCAGTTCTTC.

The V gene is TRBV13, the J gene TRBJ1-3, with D possibly TRBD1 on 6 matching bases. V was trimmed by 5 bases and J by 0 bases, leaving 11 bases between them. Germline CDR1 is PRHDT and CDR2 is FYEKMQ (reference sequence). The CDR3 extends over 15 amino acids. The CDR3 region is CASSLGQSSGNTIYF. In nucleotides, the CDR3 is TGTGCCAGCAGCCTTGGACAGTCCTCTGGAAACACCATATATTTT.

V is TRBV7-3 and J is TRBJ2-3; possibly TRBD2 for D (7 bases). Trimming left V 8 bases short and J 3 bases short, with 15 bases between. The germline V gene encodes CDR1 SGHTA and CDR2 FQGTGA. CDR3 length: 14 amino acids. The CDR3 loop reads CASSPGGGTDTQYF. DNA for the CDR3: TGTGCCAGCTCTCCGGGGGGCGGGACAGATACGCAGTATTTT. Complete variable domain (other parts from reference TRBV7-3 and TRBJ2-3): GAGVSQTPSNKVTEKGKYVELRCDPISGHTALYWYRQSLGQGPEFLIYFQGTGAADDSGLPNDRFFAVRPEGSVSTLKIQRTERGDSAVYLCASSPGGGTDTQYFGPGTRLTVL.

This clone occurred once. This sequence joins TRBV2 and TRBJ2-2, with D perhaps matching TRBD2 (7 bases). The germline V gene has CDR1 SNHLY and CDR2 FYNNEI. The length of the CDR3 is 13 residues. The V end was cut by 6 bases, the J end by 7 bases, with 12 bases between. This CDR3 is CASRGGGGGELFF. The CDR3 nucleotides are TGTGCCAGCAGAGGAGGGGGGGGCGGGGAGCTGTTTTTT.

The rearrangement uses TRBV12-3 or TRBV12-4 and TRBJ1-3; 8 positions match TRBD1. The CDR3 covers 13 residues. J gave up 2 bases and V 7 bases, and 1 base lay outside the gene matches. In DNA, the CDR3 is TGTGCCAGCAAACAGGGGGCTGGAAACACCATATATTTT. It codes for CASKQGAGNTIYF.

This clone was seen just once. The V gene is TRBV24-1, the J gene TRBJ1-2; perhaps TRBD1 as D (5 bases). There are 13 residues in the CDR3. V was cut by 1 base and J by 7 bases, with 9 bases left in between. The germline gives CDR1 KGHDR, CDR2 SFDVKD. The CDR3 loop reads CATSDFSGGGYTF. DNA for the CDR3: TGTGCCACCAGTGATTTTTCGGGGGGTGGCTACACCTTC.

The rearrangement links TRBV24-1 to TRBJ1-2; maybe TRBD1 (5 bases). Germline lookup yields CDR1 KGHDR and CDR2 SFDVKD. This CDR3 has 14 residues. V was trimmed by 4 bases and J by 4 bases, leaving 12 bases between them. CDR3 sequence reads: CATSEGGVLYGYTF. The CDR3 region has the DNA TGTGCCACCAGTGAGGGGGGGGTCCTCTATGGCTACACCTTC.

V gene TRBV10-2 combines with J gene TRBJ1-2, with 7 bases fitting TRBD1. The CDR3 spans 15 residues. Germline CDR1 is WSHSY and CDR2 is SAAADI. The V segment lost 6 bases and the J segment 0 bases; nucleotides outside the gene matches: 7. In DNA, the CDR3 is TGCGCCAGCAGAAGGGGGCCCGATCCTAACTATGGCTACACCTTC. It specifies CASRRGPDPNYGYTF.

This clone has only one observation. The V gene is TRBV11-2, the J gene TRBJ2-7, with D maybe TRBD1 (6 bases). V was shortened by 0 bases and J by 3 bases, with 9 bases between the two germline ends. The CDR3 contains 14 residues. Germline CDR1 and CDR2: SGHAT and FQNNGV. CDR3 sequence: CASSLEGQFYEQYF. The CDR3 nucleotides read TGTGCCAGCAGCTTAGAGGGACAATTCTACGAGCAGTACTTC.

The J gene is TRBJ2-2, the V gene TRBV2; D is perhaps TRBD2 (6 bases). CDR3 length: 11 amino acids. Between the trimmed V and J ends, which lost 6 bases and 9 bases, there was a span of 8 bases. Germline assignment: CDR1 SNHLY and CDR2 FYNNEI. The chain's CDR3 is CASSGSRELFF. CDR3 in DNA: TGTGCCAGCAGCGGGAGCCGGGAGCTGTTTTTT.

This rearrangement joins TRBV19 to TRBJ2-1, with 10 positions matching TRBD2. Germline values: CDR1 LNHDA, CDR2 SQIVND (reference sequence). With 3 bases clipped from V and 5 bases from J, the junction kept 16 bases outside the gene matches. This CDR3 is 19 amino acids long. For the CDR3, the DNA is TGTGCCAGTAGTATCGGTCGGCTAGCGGGAGCCCTTCGACACAATGAGCAGTTCTTC. Amino acid sequence: CASSIGRLAGALRHNEQFF.

The sample holds a few counts of this clone. The V and J genes are TRBV18 and TRBJ2-2; 11 bases fit TRBD2. The V gene's germline CDR1 is KGHSH and CDR2 LQKENI. Losses at the gene ends were 6 bases for V and 0 bases for J; bases not matched to a gene: 12. The CDR3 has 19 residues. In DNA form, the CDR3 reads TGTGCCAGCTCGCCCACTAGCGGGAGTGGAGGTACGAACACCGGGGAGCTGTTTTTT. Protein product: CASSPTSGSGGTNTGELFF.

The chain combines TRBV5-5 with TRBJ2-1, with TRBD1 identical over 10 bases. Germline V gene sequence: CDR1 SGHKS, CDR2 YYEKEE (reference sequence). Trimming took 4 bases from V and 5 from J; bases not matched to a gene: 15. This CDR3 region has 18 residues. The CDR3 DNA reads as TGTGCCAGCAGCACCCGGAGAAACGCGGGACAGGGGAACAATGAGCAGTTCTTC. Its translation is CASSTRRNAGQGNNEQFF.

This chain connects TRBV28 to TRBJ2-1, with D possibly matching TRBD2 (5 bases). The germline gives CDR1 MDHEN, CDR2 SYDVKM. V dropped 1 base and J dropped 4 bases, with 17 bases sitting between them. The CDR3 length is 17 residues. CDR3 protein: CASSLYRLRGKYNEQFF. The CDR3 DNA reads as TGTGCCAGCAGTTTATACCGGCTCCGGGGAAAATACAATGAGCAGTTCTTC.